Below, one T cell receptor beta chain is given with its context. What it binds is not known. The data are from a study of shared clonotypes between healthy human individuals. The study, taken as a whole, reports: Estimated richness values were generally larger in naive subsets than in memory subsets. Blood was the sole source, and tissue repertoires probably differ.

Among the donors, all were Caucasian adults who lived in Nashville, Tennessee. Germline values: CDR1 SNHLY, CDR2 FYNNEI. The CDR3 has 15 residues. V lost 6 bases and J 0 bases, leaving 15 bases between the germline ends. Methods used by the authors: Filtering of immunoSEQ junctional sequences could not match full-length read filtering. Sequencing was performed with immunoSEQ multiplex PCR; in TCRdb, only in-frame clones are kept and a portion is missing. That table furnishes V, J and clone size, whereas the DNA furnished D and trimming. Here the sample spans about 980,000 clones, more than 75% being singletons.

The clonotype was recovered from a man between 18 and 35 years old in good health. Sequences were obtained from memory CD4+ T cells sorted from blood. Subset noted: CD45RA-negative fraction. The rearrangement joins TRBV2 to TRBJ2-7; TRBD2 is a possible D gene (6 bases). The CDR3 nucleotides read TGTGCCAGCAGGAATCGTGGGGGGAGCTCCTACGAGCAGTACTTC. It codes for CASRNRGGSSYEQYF.